This TCR beta chain was captured by sequencing in a study of T cell responses to AZD1222 COVID-19 vaccine. Measured with immunoSEQ multiplex PCR; TCRdb has only the in-frame clones, and not every one. The table has 150,000 to 200,000 clones, about 90% seen once. Germline-derived CDR1 and CDR2 are SGHRS and YFSETQ. Trimming removed 2 bases from V and 5 bases from J, with 10 bases in between. CDR3 length: 13 residues. The TCR sequence derives from an adult who received the AZD1222 COVID-19 vaccine. The chain couples TRBV5-1 to TRBJ2-5, with D possibly being TRBD1 (6 bases). Here the sequenced sample was peripheral blood, taken 28 days after the second AZD1222 dose. The CDR3 DNA follows: TGCGCCAGCAGCTTACAGGGTGAGGAGACCCAGTACTTC. Amino acids: CASSLQGEETQYF.